The 3 T cell receptor beta chains listed next were all sequenced from one sample in a study of OX40 agonist ivuxolimab in advanced cancers. Libraries were prepared by immunoSEQ multiplex PCR; TCRdb keeps only in-frame clonotypes and omits some of them. The sample holds nearly 50,000 clones, about 90% seen once. The sequenced sample was CD4+ or CD8+ T cells sorted from blood, obtained in a trial of the OX40 agonist ivuxolimab. Receptors were obtained from an adult with an advanced solid tumor such as melanoma, head and neck, liver or kidney cancer.

This clone has a single count. The chain combines TRBV14 with TRBJ2-7; D remains ambiguous. This CDR3 comprises 14 residues. CDR1 and CDR2 from the germline V gene are SGHDN and FVKESK. The ends were cut back, 0 bases at V and 1 base at J, with 7 bases in the middle. In DNA, the CDR3 is TGTGCCAGCAGCCAAGAGGGGAAGTCCTACGAGCAGTACTTC. As protein: CASSQEGKSYEQYF.

The chain combines TRBV11-2 with TRBJ2-1; 7 bases are shared with TRBD1. The CDR3 loop spans 13 amino acids. CDR1 SGHAT and CDR2 FQNNGV come from the germline V gene. The V segment lost 5 bases and the J segment 7 bases; nucleotides outside the gene matches: 5. The CDR3 is CASSRTGGNEQFF. CDR3 coding DNA: TGTGCCAGCAGCCGGACAGGTGGGAATGAGCAGTTCTTC.

V gene TRBV14 combines with J gene TRBJ1-4; possible D gene TRBD1, 6 bases. This CDR3 contains 15 residues. Germline CDR1 SGHDN, CDR2 FVKESK. V was clipped by 2 bases and J by 7 bases, with 14 bases between them. CDR3 in amino acids: CASSQWAGDFEKLFF. CDR3 bases: TGTGCCAGCAGCCAATGGGCAGGGGATTTTGAAAAACTGTTTTTT.